This T cell receptor beta chain was sequenced for a study of regulatory T cells in long-lasting Graves disease. Background on the study: Those with persistent Graves' disease had received antithyroid drugs for over 5 years with positive TSH receptor antibodies.

This sample's time point: persistent/refractory GD, antithyroid drugs over 5 years with positive TRAb. The TCR library was made from RNA extracted from PBMCs. Enrollment of patients was through an endocrinology department in Xi'an, China. Germline CDR1 SGHRS, CDR2 YFSETQ. Trimming left V 4 bases short and J 2 bases short, with 11 bases between. This CDR3 is 14 amino acids long. Study-level points and caveats: Possibly, too few samples lowered accuracy. Newly diagnosed disease favored TRBV20-1 and TRBJ2-1 over persistent disease.

Comments on this clonotype: Its cognate antigen is unknown.

Researchers made TCR beta libraries by using iRepertoire HTBI primers and running Arm-PCR on CDR3 regions. TCRdb called the multiplex PCR reads again in MiXCR, with one record for every CDR3 protein. Of a few hundred thousand distinct CDR3 sequences listed, around 20% are singletons. This TCR was recovered from a female donor with Graves disease. Sample: peripheral blood mononuclear cells (PBMCs), taken when the disease was refractory, from a patient treated with antithyroid drugs. The chain carries TRBV5-1 and TRBJ2-3; weak D call: TRBD2 (5 bases). The DNA for the CDR3 is TGCGCCAGCAGCCTATTCGGGAACACAGATACGCAGTATTTT. Translation gives CASSLFGNTDTQYF.